These 3 T cell receptor beta chains were sequenced from one sample in a study of shared clonotypes between healthy human individuals (TCRdb year 2020). Library preparation was by the immunoSEQ multiplex PCR assay. The clones in this table, taken by TCRdb from immuneACCESS, are in-frame only. Not every clone is retained; where verified, under half of the shortfall comes from an unresolved V gene, and the cause of the rest is unknown. This sample holds 2 million to 2.5 million clones; around 93% were observed only once. About 0.36% of the sample rests with the top ten. Sequenced material: naive CD4+ T cells from PBMCs. The meaning of the sample's cell subset or site label: CD45RA+ positively selected. The receptors were sampled from a man aged 18-30 years in good health. Some clones in this sample may be carry-over from other donors' samples.

The rearrangement links TRBV7-2 to TRBJ1-1; 7 nucleotides agree with TRBD1. V dropped 1 base and J dropped 0; count of bases not matched to a gene: 5. Per the germline V gene, CDR1 is SGHTA and CDR2 is FQGNSA. The CDR3 totals 16 residues. The CDR3 protein is CASSLGGGGMNTEAFF. CDR3 nucleotide sequence: TGTGCCAGCAGCTTAGGAGGGGGCGGCATGAACACTGAAGCTTTCTTT.

This chain connects TRBV28 to TRBJ1-1; D unresolved. Trimming shortened V by 6 bases and J by 4 bases, and 9 bases separated the two germline ends. There are 12 residues in the CDR3. Germline V gives CDR1 MDHEN, CDR2 SYDVKM. The CDR3 bases are TGTGCCAGCAGAAGCCGGAGCACTGAAGCTTTCTTT. Its protein is CASRSRSTEAFF.

The chain combines TRBV4-3 with TRBJ2-3, with D unresolved. V was pared by 4 bases and J by 2 bases, with 7 bases between. This CDR3 is 13 amino acids long. CDR1 and CDR2 from the germline V gene are LGHNA and YSLEER. The CDR3 DNA reads TGCGCCAGCAGCCGCACTACCACAGATACGCAGTATTTT. Encoded protein: CASSRTTTDTQYF.